The sample holds a few counts of the clone carrying this T cell receptor (beta chain). What it binds is not known. The CDR3 is 15 residues long. The V gene lost 5 bases and the J gene lost 0 bases, with 11 bases spanning the gap. The germline CDR1 and CDR2 sequences are LNHDA and SQIVND (reference sequence). The sample originates from a study of cytomegalovirus exposure and HLA in healthy donors. Notes on the study in general: For most TCR beta V segments, an earlier analysis put the productive rate at about 87% or about 30% of the time. It was likely that a cluster of highly shared sequence variants was a sequencing artifact. Researchers reported that a few CMV-associated chains were confirmed in vitro as CMV antigen-specific. Other equally common chains were less clonally expanded than HLA-associated TCR beta chains, a later analysis showed.

PCR was performed using 60 Vbeta and 13 Jbeta primers. TCRdb keeps only in-frame clones here, not all; method: immunoSEQ multiplex PCR. Counted here are about 160,000 clones, approximately 80% occurring once; the ten biggest clones make up under 8%. The sequence came from a man between 45 and 60 years old in good health and CMV-seropositive. Sequenced input: PBMCs. The chain links TRBV19 to TRBJ1-5, with D maybe TRBD1 (5 bases). CDR3 residues: CASSLQGPSNQPQHF. CDR3 coding DNA: TGTGCCAGTAGTTTGCAGGGCCCTAGCAATCAGCCCCAGCATTTT.